Each of the 20 T cell receptor beta chains below was sequenced from the same sample in a study of blood T cell repertoires in COVID-19. Here immunoSEQ multiplex PCR was the method, and the copy in TCRdb shows in-frame clones only, minus some. The table shows more than 450,000 clones, with roughly nine tenths occurring only once. Sequenced sample: PBMCs or T cells enriched from blood (not recorded which). The receptors were sampled from a woman between 18 and 30 years old who had recovered from COVID-19.

The rearrangement uses TRBV24-1 and TRBJ2-1; 9 nucleotides match TRBD2. The V gene's germline CDR1 is KGHDR and CDR2 SFDVKD. The CDR3 extends over 15 amino acids. With V trimmed by 3 bases and J by 9 bases, 8 bases remained unmatched. CDR3 in DNA: TGTGCCACCAGTGATAGCGGGGGGAGTAGTGGTGAGCAGTTCTTC. It specifies CATSDSGGSSGEQFF.

The chain recombines TRBV2 with TRBJ2-6; D not certain. Germline V CDR1 and CDR2: SNHLY, FYNNEI. V lost 5 bases and J 4 bases, leaving 6 bases between the germline ends. The CDR3 loop spans 13 amino acids. CDR3 bases: TGTGCCAGCAGTCTACAGGGGGCCAACGTCCTGACTTTC. Protein product: CASSLQGANVLTF.

The genes are TRBV19 and TRBJ1-1, with 7 nucleotides matching TRBD1. Germline CDR1 reads LNHDA; CDR2 reads SQIVND (reference sequence). CDR3 length: 13 residues. Trimming removed 5 bases from V and 5 bases from J; junction bases left unmatched: 5. In nucleotides, the CDR3 is TGTGCCAGTAGTGGGCAGGGGGTTACTGAAGCTTTCTTT. This codes for CASSGQGVTEAFF.

The chain links TRBV11-2 to TRBJ2-3, with D uncertain. The germline V and J ends were trimmed by 4 bases and 0 bases, with 8 bases remaining between them. CDR1 is SGHAT, CDR2 FQNNGV, per germline. This CDR3 region has 14 residues. The CDR3 here is CASSSVQSTDTQYF. The CDR3 DNA reads TGTGCCAGCAGCTCAGTCCAGAGCACAGATACGCAGTATTTT.

About this clone itself: Within the sample, other DNA sequences also encode this same CDR3. The chain uses TRBV5-4 and TRBJ2-2; D is unclear. Germline values: CDR1 SGHNT, CDR2 YYREEE (reference sequence). Trimming took 5 bases from V and 0 from J, leaving 11 bases between them. The CDR3 is made up of 15 amino acids. CDR3 in amino acids: CASSLGLSNTGELFF. The CDR3 bases are TGTGCCAGCAGTCTTGGGCTCTCGAACACCGGGGAGCTGTTTTTT. Looking up the rest from reference TRBV5-4 and TRBJ2-2 gives the full variable domain: ETGVTQSPTHLIKTRGQQVTLRCSSQSGHNTVSWYQQALGQGPQFIFQYYREEENGRGNFPPRFSGLQFPNYSSELNVNALELDDSALYLCASSLGLSNTGELFFGEGSRLTVL.

The J gene is TRBJ2-7, the V gene TRBV5-4, with 7 nucleotides matching TRBD1. The CDR3 has 16 amino acids. Germline lookup yields CDR1 SGHNT and CDR2 YYREEE (reference sequence). Unmatched junction bases numbered 10, after V lost 1 base and J lost 3 bases. The DNA for the CDR3 is TGTGCCAGCAGCTTGCCCACCGGGACAGTCAACTACGAGCAGTACTTC. It yields the protein CASSLPTGTVNYEQYF. The full variable domain, completed using reference TRBV5-4 and TRBJ2-7, is ETGVTQSPTHLIKTRGQQVTLRCSSQSGHNTVSWYQQALGQGPQFIFQYYREEENGRGNFPPRFSGLQFPNYSSELNVNALELDDSALYLCASSLPTGTVNYEQYFGPGTRLTVT.

This chain links TRBV28 with TRBJ1-2; tentatively, D is TRBD1 (6 bases). This CDR3 has 17 residues. Germline-derived CDR1 and CDR2 are MDHEN and SYDVKM. V gave up 1 base and J gave up 3 bases, with 18 bases separating them. This CDR3 reads CASSLSRWGGQDYGYTF. The CDR3 coding sequence is TGTGCCAGCAGTTTATCTAGGTGGGGGGGGCAGGACTATGGCTACACCTTC.

V gene TRBV10-1 combines with J gene TRBJ1-1; tentative D call: TRBD1 (5 bases). CDR1 WNHNN and CDR2 SYGVQD come from the germline V gene (reference sequence). CDR3 length: 12 amino acids. The V and J ends lost 0 bases and 8 bases respectively, with 7 bases between them. CDR3 nucleotides: TGCGCCAGCAGTGAGTCTGGGGCCGAAGCTTTCTTT. Translating it yields CASSESGAEAFF.

The V and J genes are TRBV11-2 and TRBJ2-7; a weak D match, TRBD1 (7 bases). V lost 4 bases to trimming and J lost 0 bases, with 10 bases between them. Germline CDR1 is SGHAT and CDR2 is FQNNGV. CDR3 length: 14 amino acids. As DNA, the CDR3 is TGTGCCAGCAGCTCCCAGGGGGGCTCCTACGAGCAGTACTTC. It translates to CASSSQGGSYEQYF.

This clone showed up just a few times. This chain links TRBV30 with TRBJ1-5, with a weak D call TRBD1 (5 bases). CDR3 length: 14 residues. Trimming cost V 2 bases and J 7 bases, with 15 bases left between them. Germline V CDR1 and CDR2: GTSNPN, SVGIG (reference sequence). As DNA, the CDR3 is TGTGCCTGGAGTAAGGGACTTGAGGTGCAGCCCCAGCATTTT. Translation: CAWSKGLEVQPQHF.

This chain joins TRBV6-5 and TRBJ2-5, with D possibly matching TRBD2 (6 bases). Trimming removed 2 bases at V and 5 bases at J, with 9 bases between. CDR1 is MNHEY and CDR2 is SVGAGI in the germline V gene. The CDR3 covers 13 residues. The CDR3 DNA reads TGTGCCAGCAGTTACGGCGGGGAGGAGACCCAGTACTTC. This encodes CASSYGGEETQYF.

This sequence joins TRBV12-5 and TRBJ1-2; D perhaps matches TRBD1 (6 bases). The CDR3 loop spans 14 amino acids. Per germline, CDR1 LGHNT and CDR2 FRNRAP. V was cut by 5 bases and J by 4 bases, with 14 bases left in between. CDR3 in amino acids: CASGPARGSYGYTF. The CDR3 nucleotides read TGTGCTAGTGGTCCCGCCAGGGGTAGCTATGGCTACACCTTC.

The genes are TRBV11-3 and TRBJ1-1; D is undetermined. The germline V gene has CDR1 SGHNT and CDR2 YENEEA. The CDR3 runs 16 residues. V dropped 8 bases and J dropped 10 bases, with 29 bases sitting between them. The CDR3 DNA sequence: TGTGCCAGCTTATCCAGCAGCCCCCGAAGTCGGGTGACAGCTTTCTTT. It encodes CASLSSSPRSRVTAFF.

J is TRBJ1-1 and V is TRBV30; TRBD1 agrees at 8 bases. CDR1 and CDR2 from the germline V gene are GTSNPN and SVGIG (reference sequence). V trimming: 5 bases; J trimming: 5 bases; junction bases outside the gene matches: 7. The CDR3 is made up of 13 amino acids. The CDR3 nucleotides read TGTGCCTGGTCCAGGGGGCGGGAAACTGAAGCTTTCTTT. Translated: CAWSRGRETEAFF.

The chain joins TRBV18 to TRBJ1-1; 7 positions agree with TRBD1. CDR3 length: 15 residues. V gave up 1 base and J gave up 5 bases; unmatched junction bases: 7. CDR1 KGHSH and CDR2 LQKENI come from the germline V gene. The CDR3 nucleotides read TGTGCCAGCTCACCACAGGGGGCAGGAGGGACTGAAGCTTTCTTT. Its translation is CASSPQGAGGTEAFF.

This sequence joins TRBV5-1 and TRBJ1-6; D unclear. Trimming took 3 bases from V and 8 from J, leaving 15 bases between them. The V gene's germline CDR1 is SGHRS and CDR2 YFSETQ. The length of the CDR3 is 15 residues. The CDR3 coding sequence is TGCGCCAGCAGCTCCGGTTCGGGGTCAGATTCACCCCTCCACTTT. It yields the protein CASSSGSGSDSPLHF.

V and J are TRBV2 and TRBJ2-3; no reliable D call. Between the trimmed V and J ends, which lost 8 bases and 4 bases, there was a span of 7 bases. Germline V gene data show CDR1 as SNHLY and CDR2 as FYNNEI. This CDR3 spans 11 amino acids. DNA for the CDR3: TGTGCCAGCGAACTTGCAGATACGCAGTATTTT. It yields the protein CASELADTQYF.

The gene calls are TRBV19 and TRBJ2-1; TRBD2 aligns across 12 bases. This CDR3 spans 18 amino acids. V trimming: 2 bases; J trimming: 4 bases; junction bases outside the gene matches: 9. From germline, CDR1 is LNHDA and CDR2 SQIVND (reference sequence). CDR3 sequence (DNA): TGTGCCAGTAGTATATCAGGGCTAGCGGGGGGGCCTTACAATGAGCAGTTCTTC. Its translation is CASSISGLAGGPYNEQFF.

The chain joins TRBV12-3 or TRBV12-4 to TRBJ2-3, with D possibly TRBD2 on 5 matching bases. The CDR3 spans 13 residues. The germline V and J ends were trimmed by 5 bases and 2 bases, with 8 bases remaining between them. This chain's CDR3 is CASSLGDTDTQYF. The CDR3 nucleotides are TGTGCCAGCAGTCTCGGGGACACAGATACGCAGTATTTT.

The CDR3 spells CASGGTNIQYF. CDR3 DNA sequence: TGTGCCAGCGGCGGGACTAACATTCAGTACTTC. The chain employs TRBV12-3 or TRBV12-4 and TRBJ2-4; possible D gene TRBD2, 6 bases. The CDR3 runs to 11 residues. The germline V and J ends were trimmed by 8 bases and 7 bases, with 9 bases remaining between them.